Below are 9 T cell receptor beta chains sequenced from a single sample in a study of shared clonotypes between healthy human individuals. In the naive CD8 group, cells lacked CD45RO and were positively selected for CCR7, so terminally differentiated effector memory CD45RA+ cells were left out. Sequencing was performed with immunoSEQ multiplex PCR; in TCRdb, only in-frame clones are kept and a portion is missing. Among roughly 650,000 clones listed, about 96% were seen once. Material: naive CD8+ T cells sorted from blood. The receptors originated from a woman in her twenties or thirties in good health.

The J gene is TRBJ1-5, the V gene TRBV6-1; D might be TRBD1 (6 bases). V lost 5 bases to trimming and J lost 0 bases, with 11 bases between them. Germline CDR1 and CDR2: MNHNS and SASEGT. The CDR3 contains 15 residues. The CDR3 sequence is CASSLDRYSNQPQHF. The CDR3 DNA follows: TGTGCCAGCAGTCTGGACAGATATAGCAATCAGCCCCAGCATTTT.

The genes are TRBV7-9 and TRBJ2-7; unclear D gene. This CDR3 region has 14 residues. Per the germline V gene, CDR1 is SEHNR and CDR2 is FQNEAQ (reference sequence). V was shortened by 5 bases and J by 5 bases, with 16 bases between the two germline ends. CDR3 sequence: CASSRPMNIHEQYF. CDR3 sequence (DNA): TGTGCCAGCAGCCGGCCCATGAACATCCACGAGCAGTACTTC.

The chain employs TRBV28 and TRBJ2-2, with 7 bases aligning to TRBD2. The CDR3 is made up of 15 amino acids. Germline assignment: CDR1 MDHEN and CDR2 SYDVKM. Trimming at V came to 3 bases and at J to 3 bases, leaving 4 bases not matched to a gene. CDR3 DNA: TGTGCCAGCAGTTTCGGGGGGTTTTACACCGGGGAGCTGTTTTTT. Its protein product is CASSFGGFYTGELFF.

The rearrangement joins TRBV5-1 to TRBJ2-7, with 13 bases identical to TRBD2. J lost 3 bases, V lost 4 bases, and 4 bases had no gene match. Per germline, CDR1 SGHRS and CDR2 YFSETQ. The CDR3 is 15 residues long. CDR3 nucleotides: TGCGCCAGCAGCAGTACTAGCGGGAGGGGCTACGAGCAGTACTTC. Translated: CASSSTSGRGYEQYF.

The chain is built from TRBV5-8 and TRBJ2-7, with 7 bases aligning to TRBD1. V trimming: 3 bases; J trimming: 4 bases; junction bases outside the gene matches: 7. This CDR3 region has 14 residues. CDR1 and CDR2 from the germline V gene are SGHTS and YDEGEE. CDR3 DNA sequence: TGTGCCAGCAGCTACCCGGGACAGATTTACGAGCAGTACTTC. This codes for CASSYPGQIYEQYF.

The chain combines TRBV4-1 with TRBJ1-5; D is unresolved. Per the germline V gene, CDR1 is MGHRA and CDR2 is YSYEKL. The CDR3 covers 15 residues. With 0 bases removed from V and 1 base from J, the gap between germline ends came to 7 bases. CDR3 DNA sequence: TGCGCCAGCAGCCAAGATGACGGCAGCAATCAGCCCCAGCATTTT. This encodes CASSQDDGSNQPQHF.

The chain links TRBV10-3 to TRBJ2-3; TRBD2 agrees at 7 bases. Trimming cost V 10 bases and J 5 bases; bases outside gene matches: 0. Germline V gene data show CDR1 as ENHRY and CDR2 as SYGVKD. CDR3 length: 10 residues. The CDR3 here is CATGGDTQYF. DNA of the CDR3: TGTGCCACGGGAGGAGATACGCAGTATTTT.

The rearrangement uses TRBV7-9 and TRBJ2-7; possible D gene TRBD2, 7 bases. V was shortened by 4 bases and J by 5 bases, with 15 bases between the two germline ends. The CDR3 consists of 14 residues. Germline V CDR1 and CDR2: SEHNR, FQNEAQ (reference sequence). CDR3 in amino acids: CASSSPPGGDEQYF. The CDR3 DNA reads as TGTGCCAGCAGCTCACCCCCGGGGGGCGACGAGCAGTACTTC.

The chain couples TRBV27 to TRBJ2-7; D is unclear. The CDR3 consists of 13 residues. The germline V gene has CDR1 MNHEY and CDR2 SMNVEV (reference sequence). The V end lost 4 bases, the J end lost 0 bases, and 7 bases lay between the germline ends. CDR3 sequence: CASSWQDSYEQYF. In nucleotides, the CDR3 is TGTGCCAGCAGTTGGCAGGACTCCTACGAGCAGTACTTC.